The 10 T cell receptor beta chains listed next were all sequenced from one sample in a study of cytotoxic CD8 clonotypes in ibrutinib-treated CLL. Repertoires were generated with immunoSEQ multiplex PCR, while TCRdb's copy carries only in-frame clones and drops some. Of about 50,000 clones listed, around four fifths are singletons. The sequencing here drew on PBMCs, taken after 24 months of ibrutinib treatment. These receptors were taken from a human donor with chronic lymphocytic leukemia.

The CDR3 protein is CSVVGTETNYGYTF. Here the CDR3 DNA reads TGCAGCGTAGTTGGGACGGAGACTAACTATGGCTACACCTTC. The chain carries TRBV29-1 and TRBJ1-2; D is perhaps TRBD1 (5 bases). Deletions cut 6 bases from V and 0 bases from J, with 14 bases between. The CDR3 is made up of 14 amino acids. Germline CDR1 SQVTM, CDR2 ANQGSEA.

This rearrangement joins TRBV28 to TRBJ1-5, with 7 bases aligning to TRBD1. The junction had 8 bases not matched to a gene; V was cut back by 5 bases and J by 4 bases. Per germline, CDR1 MDHEN and CDR2 SYDVKM. The CDR3 runs 15 residues. The CDR3 coding sequence is TGTGCCAGCAGTATAGACAGGGTGGATAATCAGCCCCAGCATTTT. This codes for CASSIDRVDNQPQHF.

The chain links TRBV18 to TRBJ1-2, with 7 bases matching TRBD1. Germline V gene sequence: CDR1 KGHSH, CDR2 LQKENI. Trimming cost V 2 bases and J 7 bases; bases outside gene matches: 7. The CDR3 is made up of 14 amino acids. CDR3 amino acids: CASSPIETGFGYTF. Written as DNA, the CDR3 is TGTGCCAGCTCACCAATCGAGACAGGGTTTGGCTACACCTTC.

This clone appeared once. The V and J genes are TRBV11-3 and TRBJ2-2; TRBD2 is a possible D gene (6 bases). Germline CDR1 SGHNT, CDR2 YENEEA. The ends were cut back, 3 bases at V and 4 bases at J, with 9 bases in the middle. The CDR3 length is 14 residues. The CDR3 DNA follows: TGTGCCAGCAGCTTTACTAGCAGCACCGGGGAGCTGTTTTTT. As protein: CASSFTSSTGELFF.

This chain links TRBV29-1 with TRBJ2-1; weak D call: TRBD2 (5 bases). Germline values: CDR1 SQVTM, CDR2 ANQGSEA. This CDR3 region has 13 residues. V lost 3 bases and J lost 4, with 10 bases in between. CDR3 residues: CSVEGSGYNEQFF. The CDR3 DNA sequence: TGCAGCGTTGAGGGGTCGGGGTACAATGAGCAGTTCTTC.

J is TRBJ1-2 and V is TRBV6-5; D possibly corresponds to TRBD1 (6 bases). There are 15 residues in the CDR3. Germline CDR1 reads MNHEY; CDR2 reads SVGAGI. The V end was cut by 8 bases, the J end by 5 bases, with 21 bases between. The CDR3, as DNA: TGTGCCAGCTCGGCTGGAGGGGGAGATTATTATGGCTACACCTTC. Translated: CASSAGGGDYYGYTF.

CDR3 sequence: CASSKTGENQPQHF. CDR3 nucleotide sequence: TGTGCCAGCAGCAAGACAGGGGAGAATCAGCCCCAGCATTTT. This sequence joins TRBV7-9 and TRBJ1-5; the match to TRBD1 covers 8 bases. Germline V gene lookup returns CDR1 SEHNR and CDR2 FQNEAQ (reference sequence). Trimming took 5 bases from V and 4 from J; bases not matched to a gene: 4. This CDR3 has 14 residues.

This chain uses TRBV7-2 with TRBJ1-5; the D gene is possibly TRBD1 (6 bases). V was shortened by 4 bases and J by 1 base, with 8 bases between the two germline ends. Germline CDR1 reads SGHTA; CDR2 reads FQGNSA. The CDR3 has 14 residues. This CDR3 is CASSSDRSNQPQHF. The CDR3 DNA follows: TGTGCCAGCAGCTCGGACAGAAGCAATCAGCCCCAGCATTTT.

V gene TRBV7-2 combines with J gene TRBJ2-5; D is ambiguous. Germline V lookup: CDR1 SGHTA, CDR2 FQGNSA. V was shortened by 4 bases and J by 1 base, with 10 bases between the two germline ends. CDR3 size: 14 residues. The CDR3 spells CASSSAWSQETQYF. In DNA, the CDR3 is TGTGCCAGCAGCTCCGCTTGGAGCCAAGAGACCCAGTACTTC. Based on the CDR3 plus reference TRBV7-2 and TRBJ2-5, the full variable domain is GAGVSQSPSNKVTEKGKDVELRCDPISGHTALYWYRQSLGQGLEFLIYFQGNSAPDKSGLPSDRFSAERTGGSVSTLTIQRTQQEDSAVYLCASSSAWSQETQYFGPGTRLLVL.

Points on this clone: This sample includes further DNA sequences coding for the same CDR3. The CDR3 nucleotides read TGTGCCAGCAGCTTCAGGGGCGCTAGCTCCTACGAGCAGTACTTC. The encoded protein is CASSFRGASSYEQYF. The chain uses TRBV7-9 and TRBJ2-7, with D maybe TRBD1 (6 bases). V was shortened by 3 bases and J by 0 bases, with 12 bases between the two germline ends. From germline, CDR1 is SEHNR and CDR2 FQNEAQ (reference sequence). The CDR3 length is 15 residues.